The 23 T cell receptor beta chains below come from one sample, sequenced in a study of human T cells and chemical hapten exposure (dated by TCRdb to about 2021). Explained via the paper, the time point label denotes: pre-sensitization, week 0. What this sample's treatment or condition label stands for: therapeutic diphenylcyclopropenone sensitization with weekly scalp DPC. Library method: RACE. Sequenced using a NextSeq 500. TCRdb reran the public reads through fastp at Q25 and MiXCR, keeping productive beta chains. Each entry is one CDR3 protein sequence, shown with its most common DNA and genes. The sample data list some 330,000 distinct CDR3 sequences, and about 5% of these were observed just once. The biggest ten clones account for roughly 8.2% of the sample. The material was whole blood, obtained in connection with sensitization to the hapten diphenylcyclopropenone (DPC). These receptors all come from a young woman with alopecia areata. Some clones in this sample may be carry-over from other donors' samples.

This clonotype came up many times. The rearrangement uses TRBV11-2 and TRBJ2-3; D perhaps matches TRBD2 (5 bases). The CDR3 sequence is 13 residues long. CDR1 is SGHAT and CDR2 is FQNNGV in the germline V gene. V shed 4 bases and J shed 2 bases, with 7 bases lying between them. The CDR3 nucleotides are TGTGCCAGCAGCTGGAGGCCCACAGATACGCAGTATTTT. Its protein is CASSWRPTDTQYF.

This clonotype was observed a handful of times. Here the CDR3 DNA reads TGCAGCGTTTCGTTTACCGAGAACACTGAAGCTTTCTTT. Protein product: CSVSFTENTEAFF. V gene TRBV29-1 combines with J gene TRBJ1-1; the D is unclear. CDR1 and CDR2 from the germline V gene are SQVTM and ANQGSEA. V was shortened by 5 bases and J by 1 base, with 11 bases between the two germline ends. The CDR3 sequence is 13 residues long. The full variable domain, with the rest looked up from reference TRBV29-1 and TRBJ1-1, is SAVISQKPSRDICQRGTSLTIQCQVDSQVTMMFWYRQQPGQSLTLIATANQGSEATYESGFVIDKFPISRPNLTFSTLTVSNMSPEDSSIYLCSVSFTENTEAFFGQGTRLTVV.

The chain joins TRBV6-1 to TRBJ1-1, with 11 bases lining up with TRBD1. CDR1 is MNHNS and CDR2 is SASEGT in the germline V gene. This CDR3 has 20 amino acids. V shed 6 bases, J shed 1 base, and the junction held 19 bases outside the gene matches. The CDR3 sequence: CASSSFNDRTGGTANTEAFF. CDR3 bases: TGTGCCAGCAGCTCTTTCAACGATAGGACAGGGGGCACCGCGAACACTGAAGCTTTCTTT.

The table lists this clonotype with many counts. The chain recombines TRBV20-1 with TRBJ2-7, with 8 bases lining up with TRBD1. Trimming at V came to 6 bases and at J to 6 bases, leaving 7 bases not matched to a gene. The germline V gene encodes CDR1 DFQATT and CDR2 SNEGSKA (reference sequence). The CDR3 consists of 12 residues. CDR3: CSAPRQGTEQYF. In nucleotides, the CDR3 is TGCAGTGCCCCTCGACAGGGGACCGAGCAGTACTTC.

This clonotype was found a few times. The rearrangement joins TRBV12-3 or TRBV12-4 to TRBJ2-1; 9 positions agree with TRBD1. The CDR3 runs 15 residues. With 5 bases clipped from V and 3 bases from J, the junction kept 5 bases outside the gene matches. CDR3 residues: CASSPRDRDYNEQFF. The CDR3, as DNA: TGTGCCAGCAGTCCCCGGGACAGGGACTACAATGAGCAGTTCTTC.

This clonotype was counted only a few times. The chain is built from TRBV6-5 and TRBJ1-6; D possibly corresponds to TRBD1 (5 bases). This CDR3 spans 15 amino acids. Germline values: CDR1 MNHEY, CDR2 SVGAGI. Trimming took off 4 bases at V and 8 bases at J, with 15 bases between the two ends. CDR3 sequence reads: CASSWGTSGDSPLHF. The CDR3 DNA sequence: TGTGCCAGCAGTTGGGGGACTTCGGGGGATTCACCCCTCCACTTT.

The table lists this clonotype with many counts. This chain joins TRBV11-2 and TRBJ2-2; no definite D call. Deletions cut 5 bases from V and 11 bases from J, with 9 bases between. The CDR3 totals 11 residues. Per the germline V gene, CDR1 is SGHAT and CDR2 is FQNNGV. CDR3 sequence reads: CASSLLIELFF. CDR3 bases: TGTGCCAGCAGCCTACTTATAGAGCTGTTTTTT.

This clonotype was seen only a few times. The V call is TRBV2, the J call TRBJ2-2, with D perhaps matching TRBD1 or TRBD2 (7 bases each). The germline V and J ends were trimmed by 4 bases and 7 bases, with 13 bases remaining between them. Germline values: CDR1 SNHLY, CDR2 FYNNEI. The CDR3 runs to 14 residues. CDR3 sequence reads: CASSVTGEGGELFF. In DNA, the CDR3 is TGTGCCAGCAGTGTCACAGGGGAGGGCGGGGAGCTGTTTTTT. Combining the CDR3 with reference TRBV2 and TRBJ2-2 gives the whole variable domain EPEVTQTPSHQVTQMGQEVILRCVPISNHLYFYWYRQILGQKVEFLVSFYNNEISEKSEIFDDQFSVERPDGSNFTLKIRSTKLEDSAMYFCASSVTGEGGELFFGEGSRLTVL.

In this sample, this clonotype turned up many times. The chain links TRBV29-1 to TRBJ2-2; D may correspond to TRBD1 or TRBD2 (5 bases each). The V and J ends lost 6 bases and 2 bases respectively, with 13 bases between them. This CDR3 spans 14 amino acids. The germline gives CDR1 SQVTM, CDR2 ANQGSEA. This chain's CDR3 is CSVSDRLNTGELFF. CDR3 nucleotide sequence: TGCAGCGTCTCCGACAGACTAAACACCGGGGAGCTGTTTTTT.

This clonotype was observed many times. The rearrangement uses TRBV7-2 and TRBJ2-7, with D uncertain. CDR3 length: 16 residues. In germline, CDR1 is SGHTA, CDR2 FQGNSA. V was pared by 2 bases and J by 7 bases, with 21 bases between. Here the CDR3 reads CASSLTQTRTPGEQYF. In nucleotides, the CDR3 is TGTGCCAGCAGCTTAACTCAGACAAGGACCCCTGGGGAGCAGTACTTC.

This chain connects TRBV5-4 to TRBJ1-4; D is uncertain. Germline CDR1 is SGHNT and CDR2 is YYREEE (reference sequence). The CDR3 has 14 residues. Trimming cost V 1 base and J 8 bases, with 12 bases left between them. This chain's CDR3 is CASSLWESKEKLFF. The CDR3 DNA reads TGTGCCAGCAGCTTGTGGGAGTCCAAGGAAAAACTGTTTTTT.

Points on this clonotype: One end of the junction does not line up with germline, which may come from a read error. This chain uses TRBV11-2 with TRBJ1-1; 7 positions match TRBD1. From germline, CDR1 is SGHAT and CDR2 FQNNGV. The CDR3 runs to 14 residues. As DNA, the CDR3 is TGTGCCAGCAGCTTGACAGGGCCGAACGCTGAAGCTTTCTTT. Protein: CASSLTGPNAEAFF. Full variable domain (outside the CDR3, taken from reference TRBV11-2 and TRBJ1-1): EAGVAQSPRYKIIEKRQSVAFWCNPISGHATLYWYQQILGQGPKLLIQFQNNGVVDDSQLPKDRFSAERLKGVDSTLKIQPAKLEDSAVYLCASSLTGPNAEAFFGQGTRLTVV.

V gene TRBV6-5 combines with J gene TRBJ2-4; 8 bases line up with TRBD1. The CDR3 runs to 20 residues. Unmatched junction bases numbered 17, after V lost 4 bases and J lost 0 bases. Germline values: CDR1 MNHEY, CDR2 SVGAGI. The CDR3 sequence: CASSSTGTGSSGVAKNIQYF. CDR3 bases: TGTGCCAGCAGTTCAACCGGGACAGGAAGTAGTGGAGTAGCCAAAAACATTCAGTACTTC.

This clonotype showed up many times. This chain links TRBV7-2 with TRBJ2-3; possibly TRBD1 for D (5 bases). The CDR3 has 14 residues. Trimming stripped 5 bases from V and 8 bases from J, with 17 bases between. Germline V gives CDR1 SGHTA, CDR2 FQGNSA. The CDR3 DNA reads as TGTGCCAGCAGCCCGGACACGACATTTGGTACGCAGTATTTT. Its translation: CASSPDTTFGTQYF.

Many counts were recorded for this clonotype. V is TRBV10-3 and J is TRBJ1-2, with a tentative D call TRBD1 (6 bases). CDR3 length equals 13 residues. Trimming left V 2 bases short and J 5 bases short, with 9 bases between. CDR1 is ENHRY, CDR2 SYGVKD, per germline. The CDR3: CAISENREYGYTF. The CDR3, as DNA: TGTGCCATCAGTGAGAACAGGGAATATGGCTACACCTTC.

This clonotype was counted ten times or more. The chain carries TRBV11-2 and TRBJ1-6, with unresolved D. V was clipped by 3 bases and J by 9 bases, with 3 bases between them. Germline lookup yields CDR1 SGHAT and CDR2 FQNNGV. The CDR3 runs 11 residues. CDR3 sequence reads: CASSLGSPLHF. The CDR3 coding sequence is TGTGCCAGCAGCTTGGGTTCACCCCTCCACTTT.

CDR3 residues: CASSEERTEGNTIYF. CDR3 nucleotide sequence: TGTGCCAGCAGTGAAGAGAGGACGGAAGGAAACACCATATATTTT. The gene calls are TRBV6-1 and TRBJ1-3; D remains ambiguous. Germline V gene lookup returns CDR1 MNHNS and CDR2 SASEGT. Between the trimmed V and J ends, which lost 1 base and 4 bases, there was a span of 11 bases. The CDR3 is made up of 15 amino acids.

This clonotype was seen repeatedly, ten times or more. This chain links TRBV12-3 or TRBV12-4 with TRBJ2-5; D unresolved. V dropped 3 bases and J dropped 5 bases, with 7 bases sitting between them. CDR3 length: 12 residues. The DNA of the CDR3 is TGTGCCAGCAGTTTCATCCAGGAGACCCAGTACTTC. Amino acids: CASSFIQETQYF.

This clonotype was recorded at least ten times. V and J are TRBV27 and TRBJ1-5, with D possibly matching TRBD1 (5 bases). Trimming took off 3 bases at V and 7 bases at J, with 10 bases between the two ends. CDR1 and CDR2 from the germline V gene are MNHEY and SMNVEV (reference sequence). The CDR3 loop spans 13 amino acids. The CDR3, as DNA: TGTGCCAGCAGTTTGTGGGGGACCCAGCCCCAGCATTTT. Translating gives CASSLWGTQPQHF.

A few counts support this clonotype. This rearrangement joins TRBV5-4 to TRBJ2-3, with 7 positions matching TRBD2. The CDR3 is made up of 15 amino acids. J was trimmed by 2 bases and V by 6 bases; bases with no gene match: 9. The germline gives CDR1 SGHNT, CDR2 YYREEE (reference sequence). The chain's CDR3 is CASTKWGGYTDTQYF. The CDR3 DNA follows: TGTGCCAGCACGAAATGGGGGGGGTACACAGATACGCAGTATTTT.

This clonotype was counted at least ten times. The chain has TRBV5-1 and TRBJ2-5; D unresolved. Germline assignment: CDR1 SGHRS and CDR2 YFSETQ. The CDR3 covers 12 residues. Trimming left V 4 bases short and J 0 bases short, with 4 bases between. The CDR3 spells CASSADQETQYF. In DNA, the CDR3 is TGCGCCAGCAGCGCTGACCAAGAGACCCAGTACTTC.

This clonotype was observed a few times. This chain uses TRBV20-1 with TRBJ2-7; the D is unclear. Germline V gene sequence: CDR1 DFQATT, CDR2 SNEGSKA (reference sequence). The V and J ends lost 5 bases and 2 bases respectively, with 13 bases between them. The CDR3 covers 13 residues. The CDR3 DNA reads TGCAGTGCTCAACGGTTCCCCCCCTACGAGCAGTACTTC. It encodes CSAQRFPPYEQYF.

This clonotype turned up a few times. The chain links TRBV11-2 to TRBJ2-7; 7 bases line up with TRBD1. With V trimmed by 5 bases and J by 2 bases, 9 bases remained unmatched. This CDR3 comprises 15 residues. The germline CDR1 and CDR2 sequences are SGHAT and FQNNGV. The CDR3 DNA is TGTGCCAGCAGCCCGACGACAGGGATTGCCTACGAGCAGTACTTC. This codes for CASSPTTGIAYEQYF. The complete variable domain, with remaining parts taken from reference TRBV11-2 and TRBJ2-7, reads EAGVAQSPRYKIIEKRQSVAFWCNPISGHATLYWYQQILGQGPKLLIQFQNNGVVDDSQLPKDRFSAERLKGVDSTLKIQPAKLEDSAVYLCASSPTTGIAYEQYFGPGTRLTVT.